The 25 T cell receptor beta chains listed next were all sequenced from one sample in a study of blood T cell repertoires in COVID-19. The data were produced by immunoSEQ multiplex PCR, yet TCRdb's version contains in-frame clones alone and is incomplete. There are under 250,000 clones in the sample; roughly 90% occur only once, and 2.5% to 3% lies in the top ten. The sample was peripheral blood. These receptors were obtained from a woman between 55 and 75 years old with acute or convalescent COVID-19.

This clone was recorded only once. V and J are TRBV30 and TRBJ1-5; D unclear. The ends were cut back, 3 bases at V and 4 bases at J, with 7 bases in the middle. CDR1 GTSNPN and CDR2 SVGIG come from the germline V gene (reference sequence). The CDR3 extends over 12 amino acids. CDR3 in DNA: TGTGCCTGGAGCACGGGGAATCAGCCCCAGCATTTT. This gives the protein CAWSTGNQPQHF.

The gene calls are TRBV13 and TRBJ2-7, with 11 bases identical to TRBD2. Germline V gives CDR1 PRHDT, CDR2 FYEKMQ (reference sequence). The CDR3 has 14 residues. V was clipped by 8 bases and J by 4 bases; unmatched bases: 7. The CDR3 is CASVLTSGSYEQYF. DNA for the CDR3: TGTGCCAGCGTGCTAACTAGCGGGAGTTACGAGCAGTACTTC.

On this clone: The sample has other DNA sequences that encode this CDR3 too. This rearrangement joins TRBV7-8 to TRBJ1-5, with D possibly being TRBD1 (6 bases). CDR1 SGHVS and CDR2 FQNEAQ come from the germline V gene. The CDR3 is made up of 13 amino acids. The ends were cut back, 9 bases at V and 7 bases at J, with 16 bases in the middle. This CDR3 is CASSPTGNQPQHF. The CDR3 DNA follows: TGTGCCAGTAGCCCAACAGGGAACCAGCCCCAGCATTTT.

The V call is TRBV5-1, the J call TRBJ2-3; 9 bases line up with TRBD2. Per the germline V gene, CDR1 is SGHRS and CDR2 is YFSETQ. CDR3 size: 15 residues. J lost 3 bases, V lost 3 bases, and 5 bases had no gene match. Written as DNA, the CDR3 is TGCGCCAGCAGCTGGGTTAGCGGGGGTACAGATACGCAGTATTTT. It translates to CASSWVSGGTDTQYF.

The J gene is TRBJ1-2, the V gene TRBV7-2, with unresolved D. V gave up 1 base and J gave up 2 bases, with 11 bases separating them. The CDR3 has 15 amino acids. Germline CDR1 is SGHTA and CDR2 is FQGNSA. In nucleotides, the CDR3 is TGTGCCAGCAGCTTAGGGTCGGGAGGGAACTATGGCTACACCTTC. It translates to CASSLGSGGNYGYTF. The full variable domain, its missing parts supplied by reference TRBV7-2 and TRBJ1-2, is GAGVSQSPSNKVTEKGKDVELRCDPISGHTALYWYRQSLGQGLEFLIYFQGNSAPDKSGLPSDRFSAERTGGSVSTLTIQRTQQEDSAVYLCASSLGSGGNYGYTFGSGTRLTVV.

V gene TRBV19 combines with J gene TRBJ1-1; 12 bases fit TRBD1. With 4 bases clipped from V and 4 bases from J, the junction kept 7 bases outside the gene matches. This CDR3 contains 16 residues. CDR1 and CDR2 from the germline V gene are LNHDA and SQIVND (reference sequence). CDR3 DNA sequence: TGTGCCAGTAGTACCGGGACAGGGGGCAAAACCACTGAAGCTTTCTTT. This codes for CASSTGTGGKTTEAFF. The complete variable domain, with remaining parts taken from reference TRBV19 and TRBJ1-1, reads DGGITQSPKYLFRKEGQNVTLSCEQNLNHDAMYWYRQDPGQGLRLIYYSQIVNDFQKGDIAEGYSVSREKKESFPLTVTSAQKNPTAFYLCASSTGTGGKTTEAFFGQGTRLTVV.

In this sample, this clone turned up a few times. This rearrangement joins TRBV19 to TRBJ1-5; TRBD1 matches 7 bases. CDR1 and CDR2 from the germline V gene are LNHDA and SQIVND (reference sequence). The junction had 6 bases not matched to a gene; V was cut back by 4 bases and J by 3 bases. The CDR3 spans 15 residues. CDR3 in amino acids: CASSTEDRLNQPQHF. The CDR3 bases are TGTGCCAGTAGTACCGAGGACAGGCTCAATCAGCCCCAGCATTTT. Full variable domain (remainder filled in from reference TRBV19 and TRBJ1-5): DGGITQSPKYLFRKEGQNVTLSCEQNLNHDAMYWYRQDPGQGLRLIYYSQIVNDFQKGDIAEGYSVSREKKESFPLTVTSAQKNPTAFYLCASSTEDRLNQPQHFGDGTRLSIL.

The chain couples TRBV3-1 (or the pseudogene TRBV3-2) to TRBJ2-3, with 10 bases matching TRBD2. CDR1 is LGHDT and CDR2 is YNNKEL in the germline V gene (reference sequence). The CDR3 runs to 16 residues. The V segment lost 4 bases and the J segment 0 bases; nucleotides outside the gene matches: 4. In DNA, the CDR3 is TGTGCCAGCAGCCTAACTAGCGGGGCTAGCACAGATACGCAGTATTTT. This translates into CASSLTSGASTDTQYF.

This sequence joins TRBV6-5 and TRBJ1-6, with a possible D match to TRBD1 (5 bases). This CDR3 is built from 15 residues. Deletions cut 0 bases from V and 7 bases from J, with 10 bases between. The germline V gene has CDR1 MNHEY and CDR2 SVGAGI. The CDR3 loop is CASSYSEGRNSPLHF. CDR3 in DNA: TGTGCCAGCAGTTACTCCGAGGGGAGGAATTCACCCCTCCACTTT.

The DNA for the CDR3 is TGTGCCTGGAGGAAGACAGGGGGCAAAGGTGGCTACACCTTC. Encoded protein: CAWRKTGGKGGYTF. The V and J genes are TRBV30 and TRBJ1-2; 10 nucleotides match TRBD1. Per the germline V gene, CDR1 is GTSNPN and CDR2 is SVGIG (reference sequence). This CDR3 comprises 14 residues. V lost 3 bases, J lost 7 bases, and 8 bases stayed unmatched.

V usage is TRBV2 and J usage is TRBJ1-5, with 7 bases fitting TRBD1. Per the germline V gene, CDR1 is SNHLY and CDR2 is FYNNEI. This CDR3 has 13 residues. The J segment lost 6 bases and the V segment lost 4 bases, leaving 3 bases of the junction unmatched. CDR3 in amino acids: CASSGQGTQPQHF. In DNA form, the CDR3 reads TGTGCCAGCAGTGGACAGGGCACTCAGCCCCAGCATTTT.

This clone was picked up one time. The chain couples TRBV6-7 to TRBJ2-1; D is uncertain. TRBV6-7 qualifies as an ORF whose function is uncertain. Trimming left V 8 bases short and J 10 bases short, with 6 bases between. CDR3 length: 9 residues. The CDR3 nucleotides are TGTGCCAGCGAGTTAGAGCAGTTCTTC. Its protein is CASELEQFF.

This chain connects TRBV10-1 to TRBJ1-6; D unresolved. CDR3 length equals 16 residues. Trimming left V 9 bases short and J 7 bases short, with 22 bases between. Germline V lookup: CDR1 WNHNN, CDR2 SYGVQD (reference sequence). CDR3 loop: CARAAGCVRWNSPLHF. As DNA, the CDR3 is TGCGCCAGGGCTGCTGGCTGTGTCCGATGGAATTCACCCCTCCACTTT.

This clone was detected only a few times. The J gene is TRBJ2-7, the V gene TRBV4-2; D is unclear. The CDR3 loop spans 14 amino acids. The V gene's germline CDR1 is LGHNA and CDR2 YNFKEQ. Trimming left V 1 base short and J 7 bases short, with 14 bases between. The CDR3 here is CASSQGGRLLEQYF. The CDR3 DNA reads as TGTGCCAGCAGCCAAGGAGGTAGACTTCTGGAGCAGTACTTC.

This clone occurred once. The rearrangement joins TRBV7-2 to TRBJ1-1; tentatively, D is TRBD1 (6 bases). This CDR3 has 15 residues. The germline V gene has CDR1 SGHTA and CDR2 FQGNSA. The V end was cut by 5 bases, the J end by 2 bases, with 15 bases between. CDR3: CASSPPRGANTEAFF. The CDR3 DNA reads as TGTGCCAGCAGCCCTCCCCGGGGGGCCAACACTGAAGCTTTCTTT.

The rearrangement joins TRBV7-9 to TRBJ2-2; 8 bases match TRBD1. The ends lost 2 bases at V and 1 base at J; junction bases unmatched: 3. The CDR3 sequence is 16 residues long. In germline, CDR1 is SEHNR, CDR2 FQNEAQ (reference sequence). The CDR3 bases are TGTGCCAGCAGCTTACGGACAGGGCTGAACACCGGGGAGCTGTTTTTT. This sequence encodes CASSLRTGLNTGELFF.

This clone has only one observation. The chain joins TRBV5-1 to TRBJ2-7; perhaps TRBD1 as D (5 bases). V was clipped by 3 bases and J by 6 bases, with 16 bases between them. This CDR3 is 14 amino acids long. Germline CDR1 reads SGHRS; CDR2 reads YFSETQ. CDR3 amino acids: CASSSDLGASEQYF. The CDR3 nucleotides are TGCGCCAGCAGCTCGGATCTAGGGGCATCCGAGCAGTACTTC. Combining the CDR3 with reference TRBV5-1 and TRBJ2-7 gives the whole variable domain KAGVTQTPRYLIKTRGQQVTLSCSPISGHRSVSWYQQTPGQGLQFLFEYFSETQRNKGNFPGRFSGRQFSNSRSEMNVSTLELGDSALYLCASSSDLGASEQYFGPGTRLTVT.

The chain couples TRBV5-4 to TRBJ1-2; 10 bases match TRBD1. This CDR3 region has 18 residues. CDR1 is SGHNT and CDR2 is YYREEE in the germline V gene (reference sequence). V shed 0 bases, J shed 4 bases, and the junction held 12 bases outside the gene matches. The CDR3, as DNA: TGTGCCAGCAGCTTGGGGCGCCAGACAGGGGGCGGAAGCTATGGCTACACCTTC. Encoded protein: CASSLGRQTGGGSYGYTF.

This rearrangement joins TRBV28 to TRBJ1-2; 7 bases are shared with TRBD1. The J segment lost 2 bases and the V segment lost 7 bases, leaving 7 bases of the junction unmatched. This CDR3 is built from 14 residues. CDR1 and CDR2 from the germline V gene are MDHEN and SYDVKM. The CDR3 loop is CASTRTGRNYGYTF. Here the CDR3 DNA reads TGTGCCAGCACCCGGACAGGCCGAAACTATGGCTACACCTTC.

This clone was recorded once. This chain connects TRBV19 to TRBJ2-1; TRBD2 matches 7 bases. The ends lost 4 bases at V and 3 bases at J; junction bases unmatched: 6. The length of the CDR3 is 15 residues. Per the germline V gene, CDR1 is LNHDA and CDR2 is SQIVND (reference sequence). The CDR3 nucleotides read TGTGCCAGTAGTACCCAGCGGGAACTCTACAATGAGCAGTTCTTC. Translation gives CASSTQRELYNEQFF. Combining the CDR3 with reference TRBV19 and TRBJ2-1 gives the whole variable domain DGGITQSPKYLFRKEGQNVTLSCEQNLNHDAMYWYRQDPGQGLRLIYYSQIVNDFQKGDIAEGYSVSREKKESFPLTVTSAQKNPTAFYLCASSTQRELYNEQFFGPGTRLTVL.

The V call is TRBV5-1, the J call TRBJ2-7, with D tentatively TRBD2 (6 bases). Germline-derived CDR1 and CDR2 are SGHRS and YFSETQ. The V end lost 0 bases, the J end lost 3 bases, and 16 bases lay between the germline ends. The length of the CDR3 is 16 residues. The CDR3 protein is CASSLELTSYRYEQYF. CDR3 nucleotide sequence: TGCGCCAGCAGCTTGGAATTAACTAGCTACCGCTACGAGCAGTACTTC.

V is TRBV7-3 and J is TRBJ1-1; perhaps TRBD1 as D (5 bases). The V gene's germline CDR1 is SGHTA and CDR2 FQGTGA. There are 15 residues in the CDR3. V was clipped by 2 bases and J by 11 bases, with 21 bases between them. CDR3 sequence reads: CASSLAGGESPPAFF. Written as DNA, the CDR3 is TGTGCCAGCAGCTTAGCCGGGGGGGAATCACCGCCCGCTTTCTTT.

V usage is TRBV6-1 and J usage is TRBJ2-7; TRBD2 might be the D (6 bases). The CDR3 covers 15 residues. The V gene lost 0 bases and the J gene lost 3 bases, with 12 bases spanning the gap. CDR1 and CDR2 from the germline V gene are MNHNS and SASEGT. The DNA of the CDR3 is TGTGCCAGCAGTGAAGCGGGAGGCTCAATCTACGAGCAGTACTTC. This gives the protein CASSEAGGSIYEQYF.

Of note for this clone: An end of the junction differs from the germline gene, which may be a read error. The chain joins TRBV20-1 to TRBJ1-2, with D perhaps matching TRBD1 (6 bases). The germline V gene encodes CDR1 DFQATT and CDR2 SNEGSKA (reference sequence). The CDR3 runs 14 residues. The CDR3 here is CSASPRDILDLGAF. DNA of the CDR3: TGCAGTGCTAGTCCCCGGGACATTCTAGATCTCGGTGCCTTC.

This clone was found a few times. The chain links TRBV15 to TRBJ1-2; D not resolved. The CDR3 is 17 residues long. The germline V and J ends were trimmed by 0 bases and 1 base, with 15 bases remaining between them. Looked up from germline, CDR1 is LNHNV and CDR2 is YYDKDF (reference sequence). The CDR3 reads CATSRDLGRAINYGYTF. The CDR3 DNA reads as TGTGCCACCAGCAGAGATCTGGGCCGCGCGATTAACTATGGCTACACCTTC.